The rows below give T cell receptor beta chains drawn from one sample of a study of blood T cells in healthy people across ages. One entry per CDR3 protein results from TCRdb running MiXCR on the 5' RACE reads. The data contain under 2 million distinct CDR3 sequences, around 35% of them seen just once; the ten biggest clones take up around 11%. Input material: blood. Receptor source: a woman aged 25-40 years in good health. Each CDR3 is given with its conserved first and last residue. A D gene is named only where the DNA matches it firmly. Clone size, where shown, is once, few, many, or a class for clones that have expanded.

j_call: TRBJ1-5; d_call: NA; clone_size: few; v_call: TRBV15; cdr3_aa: CATSQDSNQPQHF; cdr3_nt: TGTGCCACCAGCCAAGATAGCAATCAGCCCCAGCATTTT
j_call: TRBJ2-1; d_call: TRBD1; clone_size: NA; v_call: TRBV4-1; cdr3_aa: CASSQRGPPGNEQFF; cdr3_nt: TGCGCCAGCAGCCAAAGGGGGCCTCCAGGCAATGAGCAGTTCTTC
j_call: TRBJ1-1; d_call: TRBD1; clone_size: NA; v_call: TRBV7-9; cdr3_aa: CASSPTTGRLSVNTEAFF; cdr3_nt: TGTGCCAGCAGCCCGACGACAGGGCGCCTATCGGTTAACACTGAAGCTTTCTTT
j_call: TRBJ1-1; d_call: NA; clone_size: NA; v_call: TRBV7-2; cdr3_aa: CASSSRVTGNTEAFF; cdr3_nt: TGTGCCAGCAGCTCTAGGGTAACGGGGAACACTGAAGCTTTCTTT
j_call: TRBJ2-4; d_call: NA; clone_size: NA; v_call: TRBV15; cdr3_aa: CATSRVRLAPGNIQYF; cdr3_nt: TGTGCCACCAGCAGAGTCCGACTCGCCCCGGGAAACATTCAGTACTTC
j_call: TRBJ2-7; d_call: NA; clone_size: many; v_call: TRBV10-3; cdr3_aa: CAISESSLSYEQYF; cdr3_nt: TGTGCCATCAGTGAGTCTTCCCTCTCCTACGAGCAGTACTTC
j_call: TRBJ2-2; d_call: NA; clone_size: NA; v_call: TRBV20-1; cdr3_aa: CSARNSRGPPVPGELFF; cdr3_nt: TGCAGTGCTAGGAATTCGCGGGGACCCCCTGTTCCCGGGGAGCTGTTTTTT
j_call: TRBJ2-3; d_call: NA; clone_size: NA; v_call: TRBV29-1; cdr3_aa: CSVTSRTGVNTQYF; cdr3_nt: TGCAGCGTTACCTCCCGTACGGGGGTAAATACGCAGTATTTT
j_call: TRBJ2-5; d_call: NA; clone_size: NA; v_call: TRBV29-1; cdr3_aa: CSVGGGGEAQYF; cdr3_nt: TGCAGCGTTGGAGGGGGGGGAGAGGCCCAGTACTTC
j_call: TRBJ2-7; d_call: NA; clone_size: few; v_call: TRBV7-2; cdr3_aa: CASSSGTKVDEQYF; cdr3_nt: TGTGCCAGCAGCTCCGGGACAAAAGTAGACGAGCAGTACTTC
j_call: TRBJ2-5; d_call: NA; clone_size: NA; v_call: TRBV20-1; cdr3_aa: CSTRGSGQLGETQYF; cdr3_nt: TGCAGTACTAGAGGGTCAGGGCAACTGGGAGAGACCCAGTACTTC
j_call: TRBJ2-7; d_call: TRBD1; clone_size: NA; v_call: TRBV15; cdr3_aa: CATSRLGDRGARSSYEQYF; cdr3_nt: TGTGCCACCAGCAGATTAGGGGACAGGGGGGCCCGAAGCTCCTACGAGCAGTACTTC
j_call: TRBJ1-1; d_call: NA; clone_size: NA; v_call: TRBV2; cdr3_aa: CASKRLSNTEAFF; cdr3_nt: TGTGCCAGCAAGCGTTTGAGTAACACTGAAGCTTTCTTT
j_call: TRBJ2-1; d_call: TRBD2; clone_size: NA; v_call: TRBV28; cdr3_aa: CASRVLGLADEQFF; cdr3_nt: TGTGCCAGCAGGGTATTAGGGCTAGCGGATGAGCAGTTCTTC
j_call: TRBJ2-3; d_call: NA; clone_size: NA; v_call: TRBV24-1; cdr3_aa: CATSDFNEGHTQYF; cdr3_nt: TGTGCCACCAGTGACTTCAACGAAGGGCATACGCAGTATTTT
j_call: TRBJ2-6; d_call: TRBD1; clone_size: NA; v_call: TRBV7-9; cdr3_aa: CASSPGTTGYTNVLTF; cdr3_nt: TGTGCCAGCAGCCCCGGTACGACAGGGTATACCAACGTCCTGACTTTC